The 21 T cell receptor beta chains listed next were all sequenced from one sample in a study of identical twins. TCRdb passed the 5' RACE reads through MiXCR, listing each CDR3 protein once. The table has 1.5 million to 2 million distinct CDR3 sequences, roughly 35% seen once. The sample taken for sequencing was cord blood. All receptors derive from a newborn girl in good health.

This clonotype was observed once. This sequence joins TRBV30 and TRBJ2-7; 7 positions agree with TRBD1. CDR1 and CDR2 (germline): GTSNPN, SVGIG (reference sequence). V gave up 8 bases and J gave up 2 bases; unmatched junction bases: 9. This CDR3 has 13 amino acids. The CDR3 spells CARTDRDPYEQYF. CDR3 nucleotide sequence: TGTGCCCGTACCGACAGGGACCCCTACGAGCAGTACTTC.

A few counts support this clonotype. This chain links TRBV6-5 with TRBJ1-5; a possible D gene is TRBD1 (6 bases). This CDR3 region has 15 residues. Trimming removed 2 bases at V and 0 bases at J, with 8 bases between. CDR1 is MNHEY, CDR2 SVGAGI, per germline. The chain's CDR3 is CASSYGGLSNQPQHF. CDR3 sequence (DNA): TGTGCCAGCAGTTACGGGGGGCTTAGCAATCAGCCCCAGCATTTT.

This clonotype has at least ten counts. Here the CDR3 DNA reads TGTGCCAGCAGCCAAGACGCAGGGACAGATACGCAGTATTTT. Translation: CASSQDAGTDTQYF. This sequence joins TRBV4-2 and TRBJ2-3; D possibly corresponds to TRBD1 (5 bases). CDR1 LGHNA and CDR2 YNFKEQ come from the germline V gene. The CDR3 covers 14 residues. The ends were cut back, 0 bases at V and 3 bases at J, with 7 bases in the middle.

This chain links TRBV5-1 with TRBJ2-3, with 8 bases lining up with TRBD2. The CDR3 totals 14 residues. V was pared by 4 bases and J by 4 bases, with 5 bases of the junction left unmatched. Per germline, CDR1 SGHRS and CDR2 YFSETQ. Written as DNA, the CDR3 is TGCGCCAGCAGCCAGCCAGCGGGAGCAGATACGCAGTATTTT. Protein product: CASSQPAGADTQYF.

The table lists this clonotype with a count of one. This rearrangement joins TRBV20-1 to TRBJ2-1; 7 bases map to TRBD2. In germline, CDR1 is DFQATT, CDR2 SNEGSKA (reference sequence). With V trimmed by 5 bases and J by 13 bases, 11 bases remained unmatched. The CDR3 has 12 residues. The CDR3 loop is CSAGLGQETQFF. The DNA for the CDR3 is TGCAGTGCTGGACTAGGGCAAGAGACCCAGTTCTTC.

The CDR3 sequence: CSAKQGYGYTF. The CDR3 DNA reads TGCAGTGCTAAACAGGGGTATGGCTACACCTTC. The V and J genes are TRBV20-1 and TRBJ1-2; 7 bases line up with TRBD1. Germline CDR1 is DFQATT and CDR2 is SNEGSKA (reference sequence). This CDR3 is built from 11 residues. J gave up 5 bases and V 4 bases, and 1 base lay outside the gene matches.

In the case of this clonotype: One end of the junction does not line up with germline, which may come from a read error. The CDR3 protein is CASSLAGTGTNSPPHF. The CDR3 coding sequence is TGTGCCAGCTCACTAGCCGGGACAGGAACGAATTCACCCCCCCACTTT. This chain joins TRBV18 and TRBJ1-6; 8 nucleotides match TRBD1. From germline, CDR1 is KGHSH and CDR2 LQKENI. This CDR3 region has 16 residues.

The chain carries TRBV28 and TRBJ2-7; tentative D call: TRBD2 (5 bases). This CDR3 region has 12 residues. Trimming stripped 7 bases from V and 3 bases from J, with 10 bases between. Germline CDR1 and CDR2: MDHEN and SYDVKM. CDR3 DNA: TGTGCCAGCACCACTACTAGCTACGAGCAGTACTTC. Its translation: CASTTTSYEQYF.

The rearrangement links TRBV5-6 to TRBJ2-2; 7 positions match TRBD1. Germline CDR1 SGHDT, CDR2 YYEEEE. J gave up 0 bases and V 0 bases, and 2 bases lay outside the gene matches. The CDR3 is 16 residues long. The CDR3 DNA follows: TGTGCCAGCAGCTTGGTCGGGACAGCGAACACCGGGGAGCTGTTTTTT. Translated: CASSLVGTANTGELFF. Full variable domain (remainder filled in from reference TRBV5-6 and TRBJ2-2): DAGVTQSPTHLIKTRGQQVTLRCSPKSGHDTVSWYQQALGQGPQFIFQYYEEEERQRGNFPDRFSGHQFPNYSSELNVNALLLGDSALYLCASSLVGTANTGELFFGEGSRLTVL.

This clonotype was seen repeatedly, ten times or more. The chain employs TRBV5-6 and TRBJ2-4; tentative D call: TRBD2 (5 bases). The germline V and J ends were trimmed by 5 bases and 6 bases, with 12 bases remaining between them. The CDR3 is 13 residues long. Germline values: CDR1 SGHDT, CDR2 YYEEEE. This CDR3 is CASRGGGRNIQYF. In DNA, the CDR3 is TGTGCCAGCAGAGGAGGTGGGAGAAACATTCAGTACTTC.

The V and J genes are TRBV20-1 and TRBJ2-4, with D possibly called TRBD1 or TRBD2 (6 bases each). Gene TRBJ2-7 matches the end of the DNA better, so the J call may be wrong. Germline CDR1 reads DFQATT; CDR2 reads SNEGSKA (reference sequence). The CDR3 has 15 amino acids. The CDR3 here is CSARDFRGLSDEQYF. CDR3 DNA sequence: TGCAGTGCTAGAGATTTCCGGGGGCTCTCGGACGAGCAGTACTTC.

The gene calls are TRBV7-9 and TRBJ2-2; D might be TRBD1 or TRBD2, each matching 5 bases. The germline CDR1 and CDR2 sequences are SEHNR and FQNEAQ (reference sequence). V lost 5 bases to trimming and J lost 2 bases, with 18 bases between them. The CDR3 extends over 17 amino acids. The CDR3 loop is CASSPRQRLINTGELFF. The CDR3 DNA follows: TGTGCCAGCAGCCCTAGACAGCGGCTAATAAACACCGGGGAGCTGTTTTTT.

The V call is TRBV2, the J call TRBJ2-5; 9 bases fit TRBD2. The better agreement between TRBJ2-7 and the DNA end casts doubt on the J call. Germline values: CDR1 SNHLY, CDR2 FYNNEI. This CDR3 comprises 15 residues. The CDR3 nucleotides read TGTGCCAGCAGTGATAGTAGCGGGAGTTTCCGCGAGCAGTACTTC. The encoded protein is CASSDSSGSFREQYF.

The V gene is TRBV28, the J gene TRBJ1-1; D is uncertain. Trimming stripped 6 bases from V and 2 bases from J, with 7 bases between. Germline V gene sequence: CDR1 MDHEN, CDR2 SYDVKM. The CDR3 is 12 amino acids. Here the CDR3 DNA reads TGTGCCAGCAGACCCTTCAACACTGAAGCTTTCTTT. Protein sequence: CASRPFNTEAFF.

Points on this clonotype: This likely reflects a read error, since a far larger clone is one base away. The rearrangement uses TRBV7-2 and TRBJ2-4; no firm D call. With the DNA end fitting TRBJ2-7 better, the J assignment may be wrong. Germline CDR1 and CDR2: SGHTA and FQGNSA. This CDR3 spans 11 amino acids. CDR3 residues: CARSLVSEQYF. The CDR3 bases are TGTGCCAGAAGCTTAGTAAGCGAGCAGTACTTC.

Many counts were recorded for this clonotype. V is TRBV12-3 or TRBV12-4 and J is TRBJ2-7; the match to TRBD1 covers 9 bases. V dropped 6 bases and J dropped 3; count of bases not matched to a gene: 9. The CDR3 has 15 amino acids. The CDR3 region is CASSQDRGLFYEQYF. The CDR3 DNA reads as TGTGCCAGCAGCCAGGACAGGGGCTTGTTCTACGAGCAGTACTTC.

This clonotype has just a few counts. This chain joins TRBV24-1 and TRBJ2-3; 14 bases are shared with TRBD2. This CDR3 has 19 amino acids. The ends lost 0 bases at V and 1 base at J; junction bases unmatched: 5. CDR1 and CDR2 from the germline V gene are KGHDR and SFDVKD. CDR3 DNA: TGTGCCACCAGTGATTTGCCGGGACTAGCGGGAGAACGCACAGATACGCAGTATTTT. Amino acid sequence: CATSDLPGLAGERTDTQYF.

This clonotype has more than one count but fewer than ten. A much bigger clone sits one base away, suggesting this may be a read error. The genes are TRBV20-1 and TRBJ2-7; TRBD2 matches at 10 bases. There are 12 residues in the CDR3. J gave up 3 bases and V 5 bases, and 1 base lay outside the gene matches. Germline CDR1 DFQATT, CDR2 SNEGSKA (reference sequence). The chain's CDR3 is CSAASGSYEQYF. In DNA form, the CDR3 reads TGCAGTGCTGCTAGCGGGAGCTACGAGCAGTACTTC.

Here the CDR3 reads CSARTRLQETQYF. DNA for the CDR3: TGCAGTGCTAGGACTCGCCTCCAAGAGACCCAGTACTTC. J is TRBJ2-5 and V is TRBV20-1; D is undetermined. Germline CDR1 DFQATT, CDR2 SNEGSKA (reference sequence). This CDR3 spans 13 amino acids. Trimming removed 3 bases at V and 1 base at J, with 9 bases between.

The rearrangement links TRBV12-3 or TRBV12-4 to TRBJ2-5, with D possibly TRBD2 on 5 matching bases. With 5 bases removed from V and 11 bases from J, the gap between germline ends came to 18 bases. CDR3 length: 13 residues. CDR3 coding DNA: TGTGCCAGCAGTGACTACCAGGCCCCGGAGCAGTACTTC. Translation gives CASSDYQAPEQYF.

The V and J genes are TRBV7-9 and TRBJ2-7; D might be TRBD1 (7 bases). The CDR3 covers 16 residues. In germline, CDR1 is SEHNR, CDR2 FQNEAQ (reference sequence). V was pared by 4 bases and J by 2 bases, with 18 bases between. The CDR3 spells CASSSYAGQMPYEQYF. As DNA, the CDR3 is TGTGCCAGCAGCTCCTACGCGGGACAGATGCCCTACGAGCAGTACTTC.